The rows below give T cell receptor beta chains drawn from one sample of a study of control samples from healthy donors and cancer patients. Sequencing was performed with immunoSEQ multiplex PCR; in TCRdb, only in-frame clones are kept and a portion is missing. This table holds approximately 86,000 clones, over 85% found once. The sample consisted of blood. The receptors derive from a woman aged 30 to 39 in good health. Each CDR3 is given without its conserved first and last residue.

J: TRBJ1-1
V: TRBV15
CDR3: ATSRGGILNTEAF

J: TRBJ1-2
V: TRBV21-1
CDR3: ASSKPGTGERYT

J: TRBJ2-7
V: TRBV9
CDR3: ASSVDGVAEGEQY

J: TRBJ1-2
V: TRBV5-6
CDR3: ASSLAGLYGYT

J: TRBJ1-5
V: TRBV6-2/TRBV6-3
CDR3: ASSYVGFSNQPQH

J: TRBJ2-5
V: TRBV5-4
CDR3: ASSRGLARGETQY

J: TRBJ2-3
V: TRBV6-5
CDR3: ASSYGSMVTDTQY

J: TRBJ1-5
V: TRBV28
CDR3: ASSRTQGNQPQH

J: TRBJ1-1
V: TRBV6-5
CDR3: ASRPLRQGVTEAF

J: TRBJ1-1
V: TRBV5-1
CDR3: ASSPIEGRGEAF

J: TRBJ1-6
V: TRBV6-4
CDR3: ASSDSTNSPLH

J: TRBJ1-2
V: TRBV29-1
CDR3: SVEGDRDRGFGYT

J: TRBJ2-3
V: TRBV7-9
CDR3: ASSRAGGTDTQY

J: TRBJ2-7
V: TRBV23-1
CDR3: ASSQSESGCYYEQY

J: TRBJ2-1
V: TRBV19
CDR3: ASSMKTSGNNEQF

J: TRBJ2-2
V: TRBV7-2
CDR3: ASSFYTNTGELF

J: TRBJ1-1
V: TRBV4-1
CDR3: ASSQETGARNTEAF

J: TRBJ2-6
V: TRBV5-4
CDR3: ASSSPGQADNVLT

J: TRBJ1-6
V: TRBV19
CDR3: ASSRPDTRNSPLH

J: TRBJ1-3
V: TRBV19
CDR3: ASSIVGNTIY

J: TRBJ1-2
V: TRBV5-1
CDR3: ASSSTTGANYGYT

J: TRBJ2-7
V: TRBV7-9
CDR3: ASSSGTSGNYEQY

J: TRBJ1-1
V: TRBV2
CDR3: ASREAVTGNTEAF

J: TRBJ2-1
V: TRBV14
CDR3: ASSQDKGNEQF

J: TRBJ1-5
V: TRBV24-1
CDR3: ATSGPGKAHQPQH

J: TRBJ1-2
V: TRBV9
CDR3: ASSVANSYGYT

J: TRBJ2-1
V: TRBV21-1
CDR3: ASPNEQF

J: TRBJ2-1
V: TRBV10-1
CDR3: ASSESGAEQF

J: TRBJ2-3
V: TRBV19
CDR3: ASREGGWTDTQY

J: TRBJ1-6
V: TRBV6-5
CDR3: ASSYAGGPLH

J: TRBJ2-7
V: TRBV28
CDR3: ASSHLPYEQY

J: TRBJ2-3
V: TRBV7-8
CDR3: ASSLGTAPTDTQY

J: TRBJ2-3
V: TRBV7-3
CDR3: ASRSLSTDTQY

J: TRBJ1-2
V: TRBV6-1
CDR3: ASSEALRRQLYGYT

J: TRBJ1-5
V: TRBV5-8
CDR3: ASSPRQNNQPQH

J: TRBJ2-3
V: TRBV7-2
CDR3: ASSSLGDKEDTQY

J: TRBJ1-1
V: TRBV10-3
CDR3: AISESWQSNTEAF

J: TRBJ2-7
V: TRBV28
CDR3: ASSLTGQRSSYEQY

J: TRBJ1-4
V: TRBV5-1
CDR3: ASSPGTGGIEKLF

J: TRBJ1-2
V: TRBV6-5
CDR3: ASSSYGYT

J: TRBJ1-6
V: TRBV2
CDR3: ASSEMSYNSPLH

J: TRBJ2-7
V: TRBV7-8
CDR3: ASSISLGGSAYEQY

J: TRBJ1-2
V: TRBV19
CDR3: ASSPGTGAFYGYT

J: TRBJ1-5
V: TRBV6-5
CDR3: ASSTRDNQPQH

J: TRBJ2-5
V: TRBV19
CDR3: ASSMVTPGGETQY

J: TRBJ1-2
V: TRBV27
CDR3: ASFKQFYGYT

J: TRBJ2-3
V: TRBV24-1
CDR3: ATSDLRASGSITDTQY

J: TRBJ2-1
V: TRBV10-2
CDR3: ASSPVRTDEQF

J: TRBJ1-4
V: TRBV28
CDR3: ASSRHSPGNEKLF

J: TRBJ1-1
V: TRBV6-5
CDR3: ASSYSRGLQTEAF

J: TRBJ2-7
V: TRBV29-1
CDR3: SVDTAGYEQY

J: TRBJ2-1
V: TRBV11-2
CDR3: ASSSPRSYANEQF

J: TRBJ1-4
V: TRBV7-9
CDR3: ASSDRQAINEKLF